Listed below are T cell receptor beta chains from one sample, sequenced in a study of T cell responses to AZD1222 COVID-19 vaccine. Profiled with immunoSEQ multiplex PCR; TCRdb holds only in-frame clones, not every one. The sample has approximately 65,000 clones; about nine tenths are singletons. Sequencing was performed on peripheral blood, taken on day 0 of AZD1222 vaccination. The receptors were sampled from an adult in good health. Both conserved end residues are part of each CDR3. A D gene is named only where the DNA matches it firmly. Rows may omit the clone size; those that give it use once, few, many or a size class.

abundance	j_gene	len	v_gene	d_gene	CDR3aa	CDR3nt
.	TRBJ1-1	15	TRBV14	TRBD1	CASSQEDRGGRGAFF	TGTGCCAGCAGCCAAGAGGACAGGGGAGGGCGGGGAGCTTTCTTT
.	TRBJ1-2	14	TRBV7-9	.	CASSLLTTWNGYTF	TGTGCCAGCAGCTTACTAACAACCTGGAATGGCTACACCTTC
.	TRBJ2-1	15	TRBV7-2	.	CASSLGGTSYNEQFF	TGTGCCAGCAGCTTAGGGGGGACCTCCTACAATGAGCAGTTCTTC
.	TRBJ2-3	17	TRBV4-2	TRBD2	CASSQDGRERSTDTQYF	TGTGCCAGCAGCCAAGATGGGCGGGAGAGAAGCACAGATACGCAGTATTTT
.	TRBJ1-2	14	TRBV7-9	.	CASSLSLGWDGYTF	TGTGCCAGCAGCTTATCCCTGGGATGGGATGGCTACACCTTC
.	TRBJ1-6	13	TRBV6-5	TRBD1	CASSYDRDSPLHF	TGTGCCAGCAGTTATGACAGGGATTCACCCCTCCACTTT
.	TRBJ1-6	15	TRBV29-1	TRBD1	CSAKTGRSYNSPLHF	TGCAGCGCCAAGACAGGGAGATCCTATAATTCACCCCTCCACTTT
.	TRBJ2-5	15	TRBV7-8	TRBD2	CASSFFGGRGETQYF	TGTGCCAGCAGCTTTTTCGGCGGGAGGGGGGAGACCCAGTACTTC
few	TRBJ1-1	16	TRBV5-1	TRBD1	CASSLGRYRGDTEAFF	TGCGCCAGCAGCTTGGGACGGTACAGGGGGGACACTGAAGCTTTCTTT
.	TRBJ2-7	14	TRBV6-6	TRBD1	CASRNPGQPYEQYF	TGTGCCAGCAGAAATCCGGGACAGCCGTACGAGCAGTACTTC
.	TRBJ2-1	15	TRBV6-1	.	CASSEIGQILNEQFF	TGTGCCAGCAGTGAGATCGGACAGATTTTAAATGAGCAGTTCTTC
.	TRBJ1-2	14	TRBV28	.	CASRLISFRYGYTF	TGTGCCAGCAGATTAATATCCTTTAGGTATGGCTACACCTTC
.	TRBJ2-2	15	TRBV7-7	.	CASSLVATDTGELFF	TGTGCCAGCAGCTTAGTAGCGACGGACACCGGGGAGCTGTTTTTT
.	TRBJ1-2	13	TRBV10-3	.	CAISELQIYGYTF	TGTGCCATCAGTGAGTTACAGATCTATGGCTACACCTTC
.	TRBJ2-7	15	TRBV5-1	TRBD2	CASSLATSLAYEQYF	TGCGCCAGCAGCTTGGCGACTAGCCTAGCCTACGAGCAGTACTTC
.	TRBJ2-1	14	TRBV6-5	TRBD2	CASTAGESYNEQFF	TGTGCCAGCACGGCGGGAGAATCTTACAATGAGCAGTTCTTC
.	TRBJ2-7	14	TRBV2	TRBD1	CASTYGQGTYEQYF	TGTGCCAGCACCTACGGACAGGGCACCTACGAGCAGTACTTC
.	TRBJ2-1	16	TRBV4-1	.	CASSPLRGTLYNEQFF	TGCGCCAGCAGCCCCCTTAGAGGGACCCTATACAATGAGCAGTTCTTC
.	TRBJ1-5	15	TRBV6-4	.	CASSEVLRSNQPQHF	TGTGCCAGCAGTGAAGTTCTGAGGAGCAATCAGCCCCAGCATTTT
.	TRBJ2-2	16	TRBV4-1	TRBD2	CASSQGLAGVAGELFF	TGCGCCAGCAGCCAGGGACTAGCGGGAGTAGCAGGGGAGCTGTTTTTT
.	TRBJ2-1	17	TRBV7-9	.	CASSLPRGRSSYNEQFF	TGTGCCAGCAGCTTACCTCGTGGCCGAAGCTCCTACAATGAGCAGTTCTTC
.	TRBJ1-2	12	TRBV6-5	.	CASSRGDYGYTF	TGTGCCAGCAGTCGGGGGGACTATGGCTACACCTTC
.	TRBJ1-6	15	TRBV7-2	.	CASSFGDRNHSPLHF	TGTGCCAGCAGCTTCGGGGACCGGAATCATTCACCCCTCCACTTT
.	TRBJ2-4	15	TRBV13	.	CASSLGLVSKNIQYF	TGTGCCAGCAGCTTAGGTCTCGTATCCAAAAACATTCAGTACTTC
once	TRBJ2-4	16	TRBV29-1	TRBD2	CSVEETSGSFGNIQYF	TGCAGCGTTGAAGAGACTAGCGGGAGTTTCGGGAACATTCAGTACTTC
few	TRBJ2-7	16	TRBV11-2	TRBD2	CASSSAVSGRAYEQYF	TGTGCCAGCAGCTCGGCGGTTAGCGGGAGGGCTTACGAGCAGTACTTC
few	TRBJ2-1	15	TRBV2	TRBD2	CASRDGTSRSNEQFF	TGTGCCAGCAGAGATGGGACTAGCCGCAGCAATGAGCAGTTCTTC
.	TRBJ2-5	18	TRBV7-7	TRBD2	CASSPGLAGAGARETQYF	TGTGCTAGCAGCCCGGGACTAGCGGGAGCGGGGGCCAGAGAGACCCAGTACTTC
few	TRBJ2-7	13	TRBV6-2/TRBV6-3	.	CASSYNRAYEQYF	TGTGCCAGCAGTTACAACAGAGCCTACGAGCAGTACTTC
.	TRBJ1-5	16	TRBV4-1	TRBD1	CASSQRGTGEGQPQHF	TGCGCCAGCAGCCAAAGAGGGACAGGGGAAGGACAGCCCCAGCATTTT
.	TRBJ2-3	14	TRBV28	.	CASSRTDSTDTQYF	TGTGCCAGCAGCAGGACGGATAGCACAGATACGCAGTATTTT
.	TRBJ2-7	16	TRBV27	.	CASSPPRGLSSYEQYF	TGTGCCAGCAGTCCACCTCGGGGTCTCAGCTCCTACGAGCAGTACTTC
.	TRBJ2-2	15	TRBV6-2/TRBV6-3	.	CASSYGSGWTGELFF	TGTGCCAGCAGTTACGGTTCCGGTTGGACCGGGGAGCTGTTTTTT
.	TRBJ1-2	13	TRBV3-1/TRBV3-2	.	CASSLGRNYGYTF	TGTGCCAGCAGCCTGGGACGGAACTATGGCTACACCTTC
.	TRBJ2-1	17	TRBV27	.	CASSPEMAGYSYNEQFF	TGTGCCAGCAGCCCTGAGATGGCGGGGTACTCCTACAATGAGCAGTTCTTC
.	TRBJ2-4	12	TRBV20-1	.	CSASIPRDIQYF	TGCAGTGCTAGTATTCCCCGGGACATTCAGTACTTC
.	TRBJ2-3	16	TRBV6-6	TRBD2	CASGQREGIRTDTQYF	TGTGCCAGCGGCCAGCGGGAGGGCATACGCACAGATACGCAGTATTTT
once	TRBJ2-1	14	TRBV20-1	.	CSASTGERVNEQFF	TGCAGTGCTAGTACGGGGGAAAGAGTCAATGAGCAGTTCTTC
once	TRBJ2-2	12	TRBV6-5	.	CASSYSTGELFF	TGTGCCAGCAGTTACTCAACCGGGGAGCTGTTTTTT
.	TRBJ1-5	14	TRBV6-5	.	CASRKGGNNQPQHF	TGTGCCAGCAGGAAGGGGGGGAACAATCAGCCCCAGCATTTT
.	TRBJ1-3	16	TRBV2	.	CASSDVGQMTGNTIYF	TGTGCCAGCAGTGATGTGGGGCAGATGACTGGAAACACCATATATTTT